The following is a T cell receptor beta chain sequence with its context. The data belong to a study of monozygotic twins with inflammatory bowel disease. The CDR3 is 14 amino acids. The germline V gene has CDR1 LGHDT and CDR2 YNNKEL (reference sequence). Reprocessing the 5' RACE reads, TCRdb reports a single entry for every CDR3 protein and omits DNA. The record lists some 400,000 distinct CDR3 sequences, of which the ten most abundant hold 2% to 2.5%. What was sequenced was blood. The gene calls are TRBV3-1 and TRBJ2-1; TCRdb returns TRBD1, unconfirmable since there is no DNA. The source of this sequence is a human donor with ulcerative colitis or Crohn's disease, or a healthy co-twin of an affected twin (not recorded which). This CDR3 reads CASHLFGQYNEQFF.